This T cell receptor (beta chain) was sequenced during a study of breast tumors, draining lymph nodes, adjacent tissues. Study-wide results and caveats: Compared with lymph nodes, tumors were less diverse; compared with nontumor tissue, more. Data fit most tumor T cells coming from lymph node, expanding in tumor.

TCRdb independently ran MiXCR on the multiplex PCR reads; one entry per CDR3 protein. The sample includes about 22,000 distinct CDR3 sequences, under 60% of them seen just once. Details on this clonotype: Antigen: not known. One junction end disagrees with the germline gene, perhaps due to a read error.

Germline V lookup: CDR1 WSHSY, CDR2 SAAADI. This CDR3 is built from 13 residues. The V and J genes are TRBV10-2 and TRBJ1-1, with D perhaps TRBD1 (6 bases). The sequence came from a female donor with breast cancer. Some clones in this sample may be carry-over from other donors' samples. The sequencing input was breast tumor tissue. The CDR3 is CACRQALGTEAFF. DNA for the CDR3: TGCGCCTGCAGACAGGCCCTTGGCACTGAAGCTTTCTTT.